The 32 T cell receptor beta chains presented below share a single source sample, sequenced in a study of regulatory T cells in long-lasting Graves disease. For TCR beta, libraries came from iRepertoire HTBI primers and Arm-PCR of CDR3 regions. A single record per CDR3 protein comes from TCRdb applying MiXCR to the multiplex PCR reads. The sample has roughly 320,000 distinct CDR3 sequences, 15% to 20% seen once; the top ten hold roughly 30%. Specified time point: newly diagnosed GD, antithyroid drugs for less than 3 months. PBMC-extracted RNA yielded the TCR library. These data were likewise used in another study, on T cells in Graves' hyperthyroidism and ophthalmopathy.

This material consisted of peripheral blood mononuclear cells (PBMCs), taken at new diagnosis, from a patient treated with antithyroid drugs. Every receptor here comes from a man aged 35 to 55 with Graves disease.

This clonotype was seen more than once but under ten times. J is TRBJ2-6 and V is TRBV10-3; weak D call: TRBD2 (6 bases). Looked up from germline, CDR1 is ENHRY and CDR2 is SYGVKD. CDR3 length equals 17 residues. V was pared by 6 bases and J by 0 bases, with 15 bases between. DNA of the CDR3: TGTGCCATCAGCGCGGGACGCAGTAGCTCTGGGGCCAACGTCCTGACTTTC. As protein: CAISAGRSSSGANVLTF.

This chain connects TRBV4-1 to TRBJ2-5; tentatively, D is TRBD2 (5 bases). Germline V gives CDR1 MGHRA, CDR2 YSYEKL. V lost 5 bases and J lost 1, with 26 bases in between. The CDR3 is 19 residues long. As DNA, the CDR3 is TGCGCCAGCAGCGTATCGAGTGCGGCAGGCGGGCATGCCCAAGAGACCCAGTACTTC. It yields the protein CASSVSSAAGGHAQETQYF.

Only a few counts were recorded for this clonotype. V is TRBV28 and J is TRBJ2-2; 8 bases are shared with TRBD1. With 0 bases clipped from V and 7 bases from J, the junction kept 4 bases outside the gene matches. Germline lookup yields CDR1 MDHEN and CDR2 SYDVKM. The CDR3 has 15 residues. The CDR3 sequence is CASSLWAGGNGELFF. In DNA, the CDR3 is TGTGCCAGCAGTTTATGGGCAGGGGGCAACGGGGAGCTGTTTTTT. Based on the CDR3 plus reference TRBV28 and TRBJ2-2, the full variable domain is DVKVTQSSRYLVKRTGEKVFLECVQDMDHENMFWYRQDPGLGLRLIYFSYDVKMKEKGDIPEGYSVSREKKERFSLILESASTNQTSMYLCASSLWAGGNGELFFGEGSRLTVL.

The V call is TRBV28, the J call TRBJ1-2; TRBD1 is a possible D gene (6 bases). The CDR3 spans 15 residues. The germline V and J ends were trimmed by 2 bases and 4 bases, with 14 bases remaining between them. The V gene's germline CDR1 is MDHEN and CDR2 SYDVKM. CDR3 nucleotide sequence: TGTGCCAGCAGTTTACCCCTCTCGGGGGCCTATGGCTACACCTTC. It is translated as CASSLPLSGAYGYTF.

In its sample, this clonotype was seen many times. This sequence joins TRBV6-1 and TRBJ1-5; D call uncertain. CDR1 is MNHNS, CDR2 SASEGT, per germline. V lost 5 bases and J 3 bases, leaving 11 bases between the germline ends. The CDR3 is made up of 14 amino acids. The CDR3 bases are TGTGCCAGCAGTCCGGAGAGGCTCAATCAGCCCCAGCATTTT. It codes for CASSPERLNQPQHF.

This clonotype showed up just a few times. The chain carries TRBV4-2 and TRBJ2-4, with a possible D match to TRBD2 (5 bases). Germline CDR1 and CDR2: LGHNA and YNFKEQ. V lost 4 bases and J lost 0, with 19 bases in between. There are 18 residues in the CDR3. The DNA for the CDR3 is TGTGCCAGCAGCCGCACCGGAGGCTTAGACCTAGCCAAAAACATTCAGTACTTC. This sequence encodes CASSRTGGLDLAKNIQYF.

This clonotype came up many times. J is TRBJ2-3 and V is TRBV6-2 or TRBV6-3; 7 nucleotides align to TRBD2. CDR3 length equals 14 residues. CDR1 is MNHEY and CDR2 is SVGEGT in the germline V gene. The trim removed 6 bases at V and 6 bases at J, leaving 9 bases unmatched. CDR3 amino acids: CASSRTRGGDTQYF. The CDR3 DNA reads as TGTGCCAGCAGCCGGACTAGGGGAGGCGATACGCAGTATTTT.

This clonotype was seen ten or more times. The V call is TRBV28, the J call TRBJ1-5; 10 positions agree with TRBD1. The J segment lost 5 bases and the V segment lost 5 bases, leaving 3 bases of the junction unmatched. Germline V lookup: CDR1 MDHEN, CDR2 SYDVKM. This CDR3 is built from 14 residues. The chain's CDR3 is CASSNGQGDQPQHF. The CDR3 DNA is TGTGCCAGCAGTAATGGACAGGGGGATCAGCCCCAGCATTTT.

This clonotype came up many times. The chain employs TRBV13 and TRBJ2-3, with TRBD2 matching 14 bases. The CDR3 totals 16 residues. Germline trimming cut 4 bases from V and 5 bases from J; bases unmatched to any gene: 5. The V gene's germline CDR1 is PRHDT and CDR2 FYEKMQ (reference sequence). CDR3 in DNA: TGTGCCAGCAGCTCACCTGGACTAGCGGGGGGAGATACGCAGTATTTT. Protein product: CASSSPGLAGGDTQYF.

The chain carries TRBV6-1 and TRBJ2-3; 9 positions agree with TRBD2. The CDR3 totals 17 residues. With 6 bases clipped from V and 6 bases from J, the junction kept 16 bases outside the gene matches. CDR1 and CDR2 from the germline V gene are MNHNS and SASEGT. The CDR3 here is CASRAGPWRGGRDTQYF. CDR3 nucleotides: TGTGCCAGCAGAGCCGGCCCGTGGCGGGGGGGACGGGATACGCAGTATTTT.

This clonotype was observed a few times. This sequence is one base from a far larger clone and is likely a read error. The chain combines TRBV5-5 with TRBJ1-1, with 7 nucleotides matching TRBD1. This CDR3 is 13 amino acids long. Germline V gene lookup returns CDR1 SGHKS and CDR2 YYEKEE (reference sequence). CDR3 sequence (DNA): TGTGCCGGCAGCTTGCGACAGGGCACTGAAGCTTTCTTT. Its protein is CAGSLRQGTEAFF.

The chain employs TRBV24-1 and TRBJ1-1, with D uncertain. This CDR3 contains 13 residues. Trimming removed 4 bases at V and 12 bases at J, with 17 bases between. The V gene's germline CDR1 is KGHDR and CDR2 SFDVKD. Here the CDR3 DNA reads TGTGCCACCAGTGAGATGAACAGCGTCGAAACTTTCTTT. Translation: CATSEMNSVETFF.

The chain uses TRBV19 and TRBJ1-5, with D possibly being TRBD1 (6 bases). This CDR3 comprises 16 residues. Trimming shortened V by 4 bases and J by 1 base, and 14 bases separated the two germline ends. The germline gives CDR1 LNHDA, CDR2 SQIVND (reference sequence). The CDR3 spells CASSSLQGESNQPQHF. The CDR3 coding sequence is TGTGCCAGTAGTAGCCTACAGGGAGAAAGCAATCAGCCCCAGCATTTT.

This clonotype was seen at least ten times. V and J are TRBV20-1 and TRBJ1-5, with TRBD1 identical over 7 bases. This CDR3 is 14 amino acids long. V was clipped by 3 bases and J by 4 bases; unmatched bases: 6. Germline lookup yields CDR1 DFQATT and CDR2 SNEGSKA (reference sequence). CDR3 protein: CSASQGVGNQPQHF. The CDR3 nucleotides are TGCAGTGCTAGTCAGGGGGTTGGGAATCAGCCCCAGCATTTT.

Ten or more counts support this clonotype. CDR3 sequence reads: CASSKGQGEVYGYTF. In DNA form, the CDR3 reads TGCGCCAGCAGCAAGGGACAGGGTGAAGTCTATGGCTACACCTTC. V usage is TRBV5-1 and J usage is TRBJ1-2; 9 nucleotides line up with TRBD1. Germline CDR1 and CDR2: SGHRS and YFSETQ. The CDR3 extends over 15 amino acids. The V segment lost 4 bases and the J segment 4 bases; nucleotides outside the gene matches: 8.

This clonotype was detected many times. CDR3 DNA sequence: TGTGCCAGCAGCTTAGATCTGGCGAGCGGGGGGTTGACAGATACGCAGTATTTT. This sequence encodes CASSLDLASGGLTDTQYF. V gene TRBV7-2 combines with J gene TRBJ2-3; 9 bases are shared with TRBD2. Germline CDR1 SGHTA, CDR2 FQGNSA. V shed 1 base and J 3 bases; nucleotides not matched to a gene: 11. The CDR3 runs 18 residues.

At least ten counts were recorded for this clonotype. The chain employs TRBV6-1 and TRBJ2-1; 10 bases fit TRBD2. V lost 5 bases, J lost 8 bases, and 18 bases stayed unmatched. This CDR3 region has 18 residues. Germline V gives CDR1 MNHNS, CDR2 SASEGT. This chain's CDR3 is CASSRASYSGGLRHEQFF. CDR3 bases: TGTGCCAGCAGTCGAGCCTCCTATAGCGGGGGGCTAAGGCATGAGCAGTTCTTC.

This clonotype was seen just once. The V call is TRBV24-1, the J call TRBJ1-5, with TRBD1 matching 9 bases. Germline values: CDR1 KGHDR, CDR2 SFDVKD. This CDR3 region has 16 residues. After removal of 2 bases from V and 6 bases from J, the junction contained 7 bases not matched to a gene. In nucleotides, the CDR3 is TGTGCCACCAGTGATTCCGGGACAGGGAAGCTTCAGCCCCAGCATTTT. Protein product: CATSDSGTGKLQPQHF.

In its sample, this clonotype was seen many times. This chain joins TRBV5-1 and TRBJ1-1, with 8 bases fitting TRBD1. CDR1 and CDR2 (germline): SGHRS, YFSETQ. This CDR3 region has 15 residues. J was trimmed by 2 bases and V by 4 bases; bases with no gene match: 7. The CDR3 loop is CASSGTGLVNTEAFF. The DNA for the CDR3 is TGCGCCAGCAGCGGGACAGGTCTGGTCAACACTGAAGCTTTCTTT.

This clonotype was counted many times. The DNA of the CDR3 is TGTGCCAGCAGCTTAGGGGGGGACAGGAGCAACCTAGCCAAAAACATTCAGTACTTC. It codes for CASSLGGDRSNLAKNIQYF. The V gene is TRBV7-2, the J gene TRBJ2-4; 8 bases match TRBD1. CDR1 is SGHTA, CDR2 FQGNSA, per germline. The CDR3 loop spans 19 amino acids. V lost 1 base, J lost 0 bases, and 11 bases stayed unmatched.

This clonotype was found many times. This chain connects TRBV2 to TRBJ1-1, with unresolved D. There are 15 residues in the CDR3. V shed 8 bases and J shed 6 bases, with 22 bases lying between them. Germline V gene lookup returns CDR1 SNHLY and CDR2 FYNNEI. This CDR3 is CASRLNSRSLSEAFF. CDR3 coding DNA: TGTGCCAGCCGTTTGAACTCTCGTAGCCTTTCTGAAGCTTTCTTT.

This clonotype came up a few times. The J gene is TRBJ1-2, the V gene TRBV2, with 7 bases matching TRBD1. V gave up 4 bases and J gave up 6 bases; unmatched junction bases: 8. Germline-derived CDR1 and CDR2 are SNHLY and FYNNEI. The CDR3 contains 14 residues. The CDR3 here is CASSGGTGVNGYTF. In DNA, the CDR3 is TGTGCCAGCAGTGGAGGTACAGGGGTCAATGGCTACACCTTC.

This clonotype has at least ten counts. V is TRBV6-2 or TRBV6-3 and J is TRBJ2-5, with no clear D. V lost 6 bases to trimming and J lost 0 bases, with 8 bases between them. This CDR3 is built from 13 residues. The germline gives CDR1 MNHEY, CDR2 SVGEGT. The CDR3, as DNA: TGTGCCAGCAGCGTCGGTAACCAAGAGACCCAGTACTTC. Encoded protein: CASSVGNQETQYF.

This clonotype was picked up many times. The chain is built from TRBV28 and TRBJ2-7; D is uncertain. The germline V gene has CDR1 MDHEN and CDR2 SYDVKM. V lost 6 bases and J 3 bases, leaving 6 bases between the germline ends. CDR3 length: 11 residues. The chain's CDR3 is CASRQFYEQYF. The DNA for the CDR3 is TGTGCCAGCAGACAGTTCTACGAGCAGTACTTC.

The chain joins TRBV9 to TRBJ1-1; D gene ambiguous. The length of the CDR3 is 15 residues. Trimming removed 0 bases from V and 0 bases from J, with 9 bases in between. Germline V gene data show CDR1 as SGDLS and CDR2 as YYNGEE. The CDR3 here is CASSVVGQMNTEAFF. The CDR3, as DNA: TGTGCCAGCAGCGTAGTAGGCCAGATGAACACTGAAGCTTTCTTT.

This clonotype was recorded at least ten times. The rearrangement links TRBV2 to TRBJ2-4, with D perhaps being TRBD1 or TRBD2 (5 bases each). V dropped 5 bases and J dropped 10 bases, with 15 bases sitting between them. Germline CDR1 and CDR2: SNHLY and FYNNEI. CDR3 size: 13 residues. The CDR3 loop is CASSLGRDSIQYF. CDR3 nucleotide sequence: TGTGCCAGCAGTTTGGGACGCGACAGTATTCAGTACTTC. Looking up the rest from reference TRBV2 and TRBJ2-4 gives the full variable domain: EPEVTQTPSHQVTQMGQEVILRCVPISNHLYFYWYRQILGQKVEFLVSFYNNEISEKSEIFDDQFSVERPDGSNFTLKIRSTKLEDSAMYFCASSLGRDSIQYFGAGTRLSVL.

In its sample, this clonotype was seen a few times. The rearrangement uses TRBV14 and TRBJ2-1, with D unresolved. The CDR3 length is 13 residues. V gave up 2 bases and J gave up 7 bases, with 9 bases separating them. Germline lookup yields CDR1 SGHDN and CDR2 FVKESK. CDR3 nucleotides: TGTGCCAGCAGCCAATACTTGTCTAATGAGCAGTTCTTC. This translates into CASSQYLSNEQFF.

This clonotype was observed a few times. The rearrangement links TRBV10-3 to TRBJ1-2; D gene uncertain. With 2 bases removed from V and 4 bases from J, the gap between germline ends came to 14 bases. The CDR3 loop spans 15 amino acids. The germline gives CDR1 ENHRY, CDR2 SYGVKD. CDR3 nucleotides: TGTGCCATCAGTGAGGGTAGACAACCAATCTATGGCTACACCTTC. Translation gives CAISEGRQPIYGYTF.

In its sample, this clonotype was seen many times. The chain has TRBV4-3 and TRBJ2-5; TRBD2 agrees at 9 bases. V was pared by 3 bases and J by 2 bases, with 10 bases of the junction left unmatched. In germline, CDR1 is LGHNA, CDR2 YSLEER. The CDR3 contains 17 residues. CDR3 region: CASSQGISGGGQETQYF. CDR3 bases: TGCGCCAGCAGCCAGGGCATTAGCGGGGGAGGGCAAGAGACCCAGTACTTC.

The sample holds many counts of this clonotype. The CDR3 sequence is CAWSVLGRETQYF. CDR3 bases: TGTGCCTGGAGTGTACTGGGGAGGGAGACCCAGTACTTC. The chain carries TRBV30 and TRBJ2-5, with D perhaps matching TRBD2 (6 bases). Germline values: CDR1 GTSNPN, CDR2 SVGIG (reference sequence). The V end lost 0 bases, the J end lost 5 bases, and 10 bases lay between the germline ends. The CDR3 covers 13 residues.

This clonotype was counted ten times or more. The rearrangement links TRBV20-1 to TRBJ2-3; 11 bases line up with TRBD2. V was clipped by 5 bases and J by 7 bases; unmatched bases: 17. Germline values: CDR1 DFQATT, CDR2 SNEGSKA (reference sequence). The CDR3 runs 17 residues. Here the CDR3 reads CSAETRTSGRPVNTQYF. In nucleotides, the CDR3 is TGCAGTGCTGAGACTAGGACTAGCGGGCGGCCGGTTAATACGCAGTATTTT.

This chain links TRBV5-8 with TRBJ2-3; 7 bases line up with TRBD2. The junction had 8 bases not matched to a gene; V was cut back by 4 bases and J by 0 bases. This CDR3 region has 16 residues. Germline CDR1 reads SGHTS; CDR2 reads YDEGEE. CDR3 coding DNA: TGTGCCAGCAGCAAGGCTAGCGGCGTTAGCACAGATACGCAGTATTTT. Protein product: CASSKASGVSTDTQYF.